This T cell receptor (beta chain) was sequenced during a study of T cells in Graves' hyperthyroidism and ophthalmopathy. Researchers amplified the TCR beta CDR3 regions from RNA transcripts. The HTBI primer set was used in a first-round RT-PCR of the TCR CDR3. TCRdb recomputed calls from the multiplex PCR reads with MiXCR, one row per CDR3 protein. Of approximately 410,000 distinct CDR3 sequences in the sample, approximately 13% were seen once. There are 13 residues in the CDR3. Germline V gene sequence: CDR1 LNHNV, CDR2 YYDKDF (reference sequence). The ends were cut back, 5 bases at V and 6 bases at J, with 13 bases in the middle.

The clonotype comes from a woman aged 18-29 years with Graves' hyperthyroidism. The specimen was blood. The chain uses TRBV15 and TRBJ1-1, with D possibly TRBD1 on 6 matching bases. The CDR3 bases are TGTGCCACCAGCCCGGACAGAATTCCTGAAGCTTTCTTT. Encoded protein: CATSPDRIPEAFF.